The next 19 T cell receptor beta chains were all read from a single sample in a study of cytomegalovirus exposure and HLA in healthy donors. The PCR had 60 Vbeta and 13 Jbeta primers. Generated by immunoSEQ multiplex PCR, the TCRdb table keeps only in-frame clones and is missing some. The sample gives about 190,000 clones, around four fifths of which show up once; more than 1% is in the top ten. Sequencing used PBMCs. These receptor sequences come from a boy aged 2 to 10 in good health and CMV-seronegative.

This chain links TRBV6-1 with TRBJ1-5; TRBD1 matches 7 bases. The CDR3 is made up of 15 amino acids. V dropped 1 base and J dropped 5; count of bases not matched to a gene: 5. The V gene's germline CDR1 is MNHNS and CDR2 SASEGT. CDR3 residues: CASSEVWDSYQPQHF. The CDR3, as DNA: TGTGCCAGCAGTGAAGTGTGGGACAGCTATCAGCCCCAGCATTTT.

The J gene is TRBJ1-5, the V gene TRBV6-5, with D possibly matching TRBD1 (6 bases). V dropped 0 bases and J dropped 6 bases, with 6 bases sitting between them. Germline assignment: CDR1 MNHEY and CDR2 SVGAGI. This CDR3 region has 13 residues. CDR3 bases: TGTGCCAGCAGTTACTCCAGGGGTCAGCCCCAGCATTTT. Translation: CASSYSRGQPQHF.

The chain employs TRBV19 and TRBJ1-2; D is possibly TRBD1 (6 bases). V shed 3 bases and J shed 5 bases, with 19 bases lying between them. CDR1 LNHDA and CDR2 SQIVND come from the germline V gene (reference sequence). The CDR3 has 16 residues. CDR3 DNA sequence: TGTGCCAGTAGTATTGAAGTCGCAACAGGGAAATATGGCTACACCTTC. Residues: CASSIEVATGKYGYTF.

This clone was seen more than once but under ten times. Distinct nucleotide sequences in the sample also encode this CDR3. The chain joins TRBV19 to TRBJ1-1; TRBD1 matches at 10 bases. After removal of 10 bases from V and 8 bases from J, the junction contained 4 bases not matched to a gene. This CDR3 region has 11 residues. Germline V CDR1 and CDR2: LNHDA, SQIVND (reference sequence). As DNA, the CDR3 is TGTGCCACCGGGACAGGGGTCGAAGCTTTCTTT. Its translation is CATGTGVEAFF.

The chain is built from TRBV6-1 and TRBJ1-2; 7 bases are shared with TRBD1. J gave up 1 base and V 0 bases, and 5 bases lay outside the gene matches. Germline CDR1 and CDR2: MNHNS and SASEGT. The CDR3 totals 16 residues. CDR3: CASSEAGTEFNYGYTF. The CDR3 nucleotides read TGTGCCAGCAGTGAAGCCGGGACAGAATTTAACTATGGCTACACCTTC.

The chain carries TRBV7-9 and TRBJ1-2, with D tentatively TRBD1 (5 bases). V lost 3 bases to trimming and J lost 2 bases, with 7 bases between them. CDR3 size: 13 residues. The germline CDR1 and CDR2 sequences are SEHNR and FQNEAQ (reference sequence). CDR3 coding DNA: TGTGCCAGCAGCTTGAAGGGGAACTATGGCTACACCTTC. Amino acid sequence: CASSLKGNYGYTF.

The sample holds a few counts of this clone. Distinct nucleotide sequences in the sample also encode this CDR3. The rearrangement uses TRBV5-1 and TRBJ2-2; 7 bases match TRBD1. Germline CDR1 is SGHRS and CDR2 is YFSETQ. V trimming: 0 bases; J trimming: 6 bases; junction bases outside the gene matches: 2. The CDR3 is made up of 14 amino acids. CDR3 nucleotide sequence: TGCGCCAGCAGCTTGGGGCAGGGGGCCGGGGAGCTGTTTTTT. Translated, it gives CASSLGQGAGELFF.

This clone was seen a handful of times. The rearrangement links TRBV27 to TRBJ2-2, with D perhaps matching TRBD2 (5 bases). Germline V gives CDR1 MNHEY, CDR2 SMNVEV (reference sequence). CDR3 length equals 16 residues. Trimming left V 5 bases short and J 4 bases short, with 17 bases between. The CDR3 bases are TGTGCCAGCAGTGACGAGCTCGTTGGAGGCACCGGGGAGCTGTTTTTT. It encodes CASSDELVGGTGELFF.

The chain recombines TRBV28 with TRBJ2-6, with TRBD1 matching over 9 bases. The CDR3 spans 18 residues. V lost 4 bases, J lost 0 bases, and 7 bases stayed unmatched. Germline values: CDR1 MDHEN, CDR2 SYDVKM. CDR3 in DNA: TGTGCCAGCAGTTACCGGGACAGGGACCTCTCTGGGGCCAACGTCCTGACTTTC. This sequence encodes CASSYRDRDLSGANVLTF.

The genes are TRBV9 and TRBJ1-1; D uncertain. The CDR3 covers 14 residues. CDR1 and CDR2 (germline): SGDLS, YYNGEE. V lost 0 bases, J lost 2 bases, and 8 bases lay in between. The CDR3 nucleotides read TGTGCCAGCAGCGTAGGAGGAATTAACACTGAAGCTTTCTTT. Its protein product is CASSVGGINTEAFF. The whole variable domain, filled in from reference TRBV9 and TRBJ1-1, reads DSGVTQTPKHLITATGQRVTLRCSPRSGDLSVYWYQQSLDQGLQFLIQYYNGEERAKGNILERFSAQQFPDLHSELNLSSLELGDSALYFCASSVGGINTEAFFGQGTRLTVV.

The rearrangement uses TRBV9 and TRBJ2-5; no clear D. This CDR3 spans 14 amino acids. Germline CDR1 is SGDLS and CDR2 is YYNGEE. V was clipped by 3 bases and J by 4 bases, with 13 bases between them. The CDR3, as DNA: TGTGCCAGCAGCGGAGACTCCCTCGGAGAGACCCAGTACTTC. Translated: CASSGDSLGETQYF.

This sequence joins TRBV11-1 and TRBJ2-3; 8 nucleotides line up with TRBD1. Trimming at V came to 6 bases and at J to 0 bases, leaving 5 bases not matched to a gene. The germline V gene has CDR1 SGHAT and CDR2 FQDESV (reference sequence). This CDR3 has 15 residues. The CDR3 reads CASRPDRGSTDTQYF. The CDR3 nucleotides read TGTGCCAGCAGGCCCGACAGGGGTAGCACAGATACGCAGTATTTT.

The rearrangement links TRBV7-9 to TRBJ1-1, with no clear D. Germline V gives CDR1 SEHNR, CDR2 FQNEAQ (reference sequence). V was clipped by 5 bases and J by 4 bases, with 14 bases between them. The CDR3 is 14 amino acids. Here the CDR3 DNA reads TGTGCCAGCAGCCCCTTCTCGGGGAGCACTGAAGCTTTCTTT. It yields the protein CASSPFSGSTEAFF. Complete variable domain (other parts from reference TRBV7-9 and TRBJ1-1): DTGVSQNPRHKITKRGQNVTFRCDPISEHNRLYWYRQTLGQGPEFLTYFQNEAQLEKSRLLSDRFSAERPKGSFSTLEIQRTEQGDSAMYLCASSPFSGSTEAFFGQGTRLTVV.

This clone was seen a single time. This sequence joins TRBV29-1 and TRBJ2-1; 7 bases fit TRBD1. CDR3 size: 14 residues. CDR1 is SQVTM and CDR2 is ANQGSEA in the germline V gene. The J segment lost 0 bases and the V segment lost 4 bases, leaving 3 bases of the junction unmatched. The CDR3 region is CSVGDRGSYNEQFF. The CDR3 coding sequence is TGCAGCGTTGGGGACAGAGGCTCCTACAATGAGCAGTTCTTC.

V is TRBV19 and J is TRBJ1-2; D possibly corresponds to TRBD1 (6 bases). CDR1 and CDR2 (germline): LNHDA, SQIVND (reference sequence). Between the trimmed V and J ends, which lost 2 bases and 4 bases, there was a span of 14 bases. This CDR3 comprises 15 residues. CDR3 in amino acids: CASSIREGEVYGYTF. DNA of the CDR3: TGTGCCAGTAGTATACGAGAGGGGGAAGTCTATGGCTACACCTTC.

The chain couples TRBV5-1 to TRBJ2-5; 14 bases are a match to TRBD2. There are 14 residues in the CDR3. Trimming removed 5 bases from V and 5 bases from J; junction bases left unmatched: 2. Per germline, CDR1 SGHRS and CDR2 YFSETQ. The CDR3 loop is CASRTSGGAETQYF. The CDR3 DNA follows: TGCGCCAGCAGGACTAGCGGGGGGGCTGAGACCCAGTACTTC.

The chain links TRBV27 to TRBJ1-5, with D perhaps matching TRBD1 (6 bases). This CDR3 is 13 amino acids long. Trimming removed 6 bases at V and 7 bases at J, with 13 bases between. The germline V gene has CDR1 MNHEY and CDR2 SMNVEV (reference sequence). The CDR3 DNA reads TGTGCCAGCAGCTTCAGGGGAGGGCAGCCCCAGCATTTT. Its protein is CASSFRGGQPQHF.

The V gene is TRBV7-8, the J gene TRBJ2-1, with unresolved D. Per the germline V gene, CDR1 is SGHVS and CDR2 is FQNEAQ. The CDR3 extends over 17 amino acids. Trimming took off 2 bases at V and 2 bases at J, with 16 bases between the two ends. CDR3 sequence: CASSLIPLGETYNEQFF. The CDR3 DNA sequence: TGTGCCAGCAGCTTAATCCCGCTAGGAGAAACCTACAATGAGCAGTTCTTC.

The chain carries TRBV2 and TRBJ1-2; D perhaps matches TRBD1 (5 bases). This CDR3 contains 15 residues. V was shortened by 2 bases and J by 2 bases, with 12 bases between the two germline ends. In germline, CDR1 is SNHLY, CDR2 FYNNEI. The DNA of the CDR3 is TGTGCCAGCAGTGAACAAGGGGCCCCAAACTATGGCTACACCTTC. Amino acid sequence: CASSEQGAPNYGYTF.